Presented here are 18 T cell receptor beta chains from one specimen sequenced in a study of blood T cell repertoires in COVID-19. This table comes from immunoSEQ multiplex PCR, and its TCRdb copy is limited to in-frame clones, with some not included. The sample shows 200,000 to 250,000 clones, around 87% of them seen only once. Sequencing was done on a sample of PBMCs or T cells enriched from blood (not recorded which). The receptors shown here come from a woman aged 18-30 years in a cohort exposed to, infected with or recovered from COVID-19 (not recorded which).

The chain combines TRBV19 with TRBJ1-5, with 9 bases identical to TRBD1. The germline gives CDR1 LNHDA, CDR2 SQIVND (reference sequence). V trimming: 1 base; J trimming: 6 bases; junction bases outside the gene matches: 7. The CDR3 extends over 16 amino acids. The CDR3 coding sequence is TGTGCCAGTAGTATAGGTTCGGGACAGGGTGTTCAGCCCCAGCATTTT. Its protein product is CASSIGSGQGVQPQHF.

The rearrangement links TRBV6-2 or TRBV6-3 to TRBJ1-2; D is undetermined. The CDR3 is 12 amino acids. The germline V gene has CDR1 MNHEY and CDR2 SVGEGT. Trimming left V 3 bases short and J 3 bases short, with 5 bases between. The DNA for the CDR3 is TGTGCCAGCAGTTATACAGACTATGGCTACACCTTC. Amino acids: CASSYTDYGYTF.

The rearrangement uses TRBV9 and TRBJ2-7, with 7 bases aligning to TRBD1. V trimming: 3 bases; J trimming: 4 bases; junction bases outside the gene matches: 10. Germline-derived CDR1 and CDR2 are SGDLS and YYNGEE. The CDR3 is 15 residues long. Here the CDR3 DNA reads TGTGCCAGCAGCGAGGGGGCAGTGAACCCGTACGAGCAGTACTTC. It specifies CASSEGAVNPYEQYF. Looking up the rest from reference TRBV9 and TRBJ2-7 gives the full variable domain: DSGVTQTPKHLITATGQRVTLRCSPRSGDLSVYWYQQSLDQGLQFLIQYYNGEERAKGNILERFSAQQFPDLHSELNLSSLELGDSALYFCASSEGAVNPYEQYFGPGTRLTVT.

The CDR3 nucleotides are TGTGCCAGTAGTCCCCCGGACACCGGCACCCTCCACTTT. Amino acid sequence: CASSPPDTGTLHF. The chain employs TRBV19 and TRBJ1-6; D perhaps matches TRBD1 (5 bases). The length of the CDR3 is 13 residues. CDR1 and CDR2 from the germline V gene are LNHDA and SQIVND (reference sequence). Trimming pared 5 bases from V and 14 bases from J, leaving 16 bases between.

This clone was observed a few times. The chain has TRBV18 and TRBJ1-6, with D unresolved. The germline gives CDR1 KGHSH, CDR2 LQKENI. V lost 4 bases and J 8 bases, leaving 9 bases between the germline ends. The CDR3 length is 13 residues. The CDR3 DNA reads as TGTGCCAGCTCACAGGGAGGCGATTCACCCCTCCACTTT. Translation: CASSQGGDSPLHF. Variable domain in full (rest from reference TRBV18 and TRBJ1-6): NAGVMQNPRHLVRRRGQEARLRCSPMKGHSHVYWYRQLPEEGLKFMVYLQKENIIDESGMPKERFSAEFPKEGPSILRIQQVVRGDSAAYFCASSQGGDSPLHFGNGTRLTVT.

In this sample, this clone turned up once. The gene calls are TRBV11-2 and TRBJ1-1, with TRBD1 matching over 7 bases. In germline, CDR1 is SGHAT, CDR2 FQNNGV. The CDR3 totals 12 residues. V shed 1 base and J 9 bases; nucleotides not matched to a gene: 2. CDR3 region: CASSLGDSQAFF. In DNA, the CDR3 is TGTGCCAGCAGCTTAGGGGACAGCCAAGCTTTCTTT.

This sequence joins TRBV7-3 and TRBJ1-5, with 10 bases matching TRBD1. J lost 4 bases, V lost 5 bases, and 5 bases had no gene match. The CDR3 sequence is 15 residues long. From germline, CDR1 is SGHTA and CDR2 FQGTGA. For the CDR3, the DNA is TGTGCCAGCAGCCAGGACAGGGGGAGGAATCAGCCCCAGCATTTT. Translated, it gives CASSQDRGRNQPQHF.

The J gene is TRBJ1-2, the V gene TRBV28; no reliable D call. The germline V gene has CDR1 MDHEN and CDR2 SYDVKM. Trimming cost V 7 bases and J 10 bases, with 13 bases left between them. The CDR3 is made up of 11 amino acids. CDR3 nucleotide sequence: TGTGCCAGCACGGACTACAGAGTCTACACCTTC. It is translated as CASTDYRVYTF.

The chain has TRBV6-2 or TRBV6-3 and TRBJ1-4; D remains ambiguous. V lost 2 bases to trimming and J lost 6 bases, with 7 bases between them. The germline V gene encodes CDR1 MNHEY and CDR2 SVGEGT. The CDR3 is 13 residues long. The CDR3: CASSYGADEKLFF. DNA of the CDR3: TGTGCCAGCAGTTACGGAGCAGATGAAAAACTGTTTTTT.

The CDR3 region is CSVATDRELGYTF. For the CDR3, the DNA is TGCAGCGTTGCAACCGACAGGGAGCTTGGCTACACCTTC. The rearrangement joins TRBV29-1 to TRBJ1-2; 7 bases agree with TRBD1. The V segment lost 4 bases and the J segment 7 bases; nucleotides outside the gene matches: 9. Germline V gene sequence: CDR1 SQVTM, CDR2 ANQGSEA. The CDR3 is 13 residues long. The full variable domain, rest sourced from reference TRBV29-1 and TRBJ1-2, is SAVISQKPSRDICQRGTSLTIQCQVDSQVTMMFWYRQQPGQSLTLIATANQGSEATYESGFVIDKFPISRPNLTFSTLTVSNMSPEDSSIYLCSVATDRELGYTFGSGTRLTVV.

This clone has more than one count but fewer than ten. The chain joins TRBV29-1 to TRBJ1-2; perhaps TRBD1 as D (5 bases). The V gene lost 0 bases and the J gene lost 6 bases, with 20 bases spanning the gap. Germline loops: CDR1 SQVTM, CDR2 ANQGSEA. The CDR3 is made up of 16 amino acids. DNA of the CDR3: TGCAGCGTTGAAGATTTTCGGCAGCCGAAAGGGGATGGCTACACCTTC. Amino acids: CSVEDFRQPKGDGYTF.

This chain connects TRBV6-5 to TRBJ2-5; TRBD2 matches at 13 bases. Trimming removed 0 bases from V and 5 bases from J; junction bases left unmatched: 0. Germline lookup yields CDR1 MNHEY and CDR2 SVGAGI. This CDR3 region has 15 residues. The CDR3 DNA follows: TGTGCCAGCAGTTACTCGACTAGCGGGGGGGAGACCCAGTACTTC. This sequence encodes CASSYSTSGGETQYF.

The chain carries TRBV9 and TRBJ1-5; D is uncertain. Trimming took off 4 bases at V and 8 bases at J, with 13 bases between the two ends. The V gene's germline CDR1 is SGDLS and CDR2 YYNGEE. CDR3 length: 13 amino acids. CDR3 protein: CASSQRFGEPQHF. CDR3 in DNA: TGTGCCAGCAGCCAGAGGTTTGGAGAGCCCCAGCATTTT.

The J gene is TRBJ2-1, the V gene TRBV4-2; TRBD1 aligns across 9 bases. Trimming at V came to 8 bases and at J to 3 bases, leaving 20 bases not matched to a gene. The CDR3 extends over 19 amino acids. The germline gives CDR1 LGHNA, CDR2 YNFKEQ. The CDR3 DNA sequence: TGTGCCAGCCGAACTACCGGGACTACAGGGGGCTCAATCTACAATGAGCAGTTCTTC. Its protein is CASRTTGTTGGSIYNEQFF.

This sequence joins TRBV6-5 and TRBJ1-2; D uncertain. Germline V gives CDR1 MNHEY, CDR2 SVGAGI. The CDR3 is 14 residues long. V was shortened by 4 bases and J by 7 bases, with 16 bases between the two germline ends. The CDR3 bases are TGTGCCAGCAGTTTCGATCCGAGTGCGAGTGGCTACACCTTC. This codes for CASSFDPSASGYTF.

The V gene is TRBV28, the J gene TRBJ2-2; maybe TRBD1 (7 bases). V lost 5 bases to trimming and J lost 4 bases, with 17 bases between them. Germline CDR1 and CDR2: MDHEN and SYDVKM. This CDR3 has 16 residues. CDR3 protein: CASSPYQGGFTGELFF. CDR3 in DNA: TGTGCCAGCAGTCCATATCAGGGGGGCTTCACCGGGGAGCTGTTTTTT.

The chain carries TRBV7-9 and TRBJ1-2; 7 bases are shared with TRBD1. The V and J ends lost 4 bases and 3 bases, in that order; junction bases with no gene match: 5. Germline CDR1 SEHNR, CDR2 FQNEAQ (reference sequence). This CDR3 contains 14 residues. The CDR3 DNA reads TGTGCCAGCAGCTCAGAAGGGACAGACTATGGCTACACCTTC. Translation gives CASSSEGTDYGYTF.

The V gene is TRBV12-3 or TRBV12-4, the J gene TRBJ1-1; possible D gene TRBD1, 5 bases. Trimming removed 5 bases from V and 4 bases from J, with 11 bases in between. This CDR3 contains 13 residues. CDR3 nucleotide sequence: TGTGCCAGCAGTCCCCAGGGTATCACTGAAGCTTTCTTT. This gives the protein CASSPQGITEAFF.